These T cell receptor beta chains were read from a single sample in a study of control samples from healthy donors and cancer patients. The method was immunoSEQ multiplex PCR; TCRdb's version includes in-frame clones alone and lacks a portion of them. The sample lists around 90,000 clones; over 75% were seen once. Sequenced sample: blood. Receptor source: a woman aged 40 to 50 in good health. Both conserved end residues are trimmed from each CDR3. Size is omitted from some rows. Given values are once, few, many or a class for expanded clones.

TRBV7-9	TRBJ2-5	NA	ASSEKGGGETQY
TRBV5-4	TRBJ1-1	NA	ASSRGRANTEAF
TRBV5-6	TRBJ2-7	NA	ASSTLAGRSHEQY
TRBV12-3/TRBV12-4	TRBJ1-3	few	ASSRDTNTIY
TRBV7-2	TRBJ1-5	NA	ASSLEQFQPQH
TRBV7-2	TRBJ2-5	NA	ASSLGGGGIQETQY
TRBV4-3	TRBJ2-2	NA	ASSQERDNTGELF
TRBV7-2	TRBJ2-7	NA	ASSEGPAGGPYEQY
TRBV2	TRBJ2-7	NA	ASSDLGQTYEQY
TRBV18	TRBJ2-2	NA	ASSRQGIGNTGELF
TRBV24-1	TRBJ1-2	NA	ATSDSRGQGAGGYT
TRBV9	TRBJ1-1	once	ASSVAPANTEAF
TRBV7-8	TRBJ1-4	few	ASSFGQGASTNEKLF
TRBV6-2/TRBV6-3	TRBJ1-5	NA	ASSRPGTINQPQH
TRBV4-3	TRBJ1-3	NA	ASSPATGQGSTYSGNTIY
TRBV19	TRBJ1-2	few	ASSPGQGDFNYGYT
TRBV2	TRBJ2-7	NA	ASGAGREQY
TRBV14	TRBJ2-7	NA	ASSARDRGHEQY
TRBV27	TRBJ1-5	NA	ASGPGQPQH
TRBV23-1	TRBJ1-2	NA	ASKPRVAGRLGYT
TRBV5-1	TRBJ1-4	NA	ASSSKASTNEKLF
TRBV4-3	TRBJ2-3	NA	ASSQGLGGGAPDTQY
TRBV4-3	TRBJ1-1	NA	ASSQGTVNTEAF
TRBV6-1	TRBJ1-4	NA	ASSERGNEKLF
TRBV6-5	TRBJ1-6	NA	ASSYEAGRNSPLH
TRBV24-1	TRBJ1-2	NA	ATTLQENYGYT
TRBV6-2/TRBV6-3	TRBJ2-7	NA	ASTPSGGDPYEQY
TRBV7-2	TRBJ1-6	NA	ASSPPGVGSPLH
TRBV5-8	TRBJ1-1	NA	ASSYLPGQLTEAF
TRBV7-3	TRBJ1-6	NA	ASSARGQASGNSPLH
TRBV14	TRBJ2-3	NA	ASSQDRGTLADTQY
TRBV4-1	TRBJ1-3	NA	ASSQDQGNTIY
TRBV5-1	TRBJ1-1	NA	ASSIGTGLNTEAF
TRBV5-4	TRBJ1-2	few	ASSLGKQVYQNYGYT
TRBV5-4	TRBJ2-3	NA	ASSLRWGGGTDTQY
TRBV29-1	TRBJ1-3	NA	SVSRGSGNTIY
TRBV5-4	TRBJ1-1	NA	ASSLVTAGGTEAF